A single sample gave rise to the 24 T cell receptor beta chains below, sequenced in a study of cytomegalovirus exposure and HLA in healthy donors. The PCR ran on 60 Vbeta and 13 Jbeta primers. Profiling relied on immunoSEQ multiplex PCR, and the TCRdb table lists in-frame clones only, not all of them. Found here are about 120,000 clones, 63% of them singletons; the top ten hold 9% to 10%. Sequenced: PBMCs. These receptors all come from a man aged 40-49 years in good health and CMV-seropositive.

The chain employs TRBV12-5 and TRBJ1-2; a weak D match, TRBD1 (6 bases). The CDR3 is 16 residues long. CDR1 and CDR2 from the germline V gene are LGHNT and FRNRAP. Trimming removed 1 base at V and 7 bases at J, with 19 bases between. CDR3 nucleotides: TGTGCTAGTGGTTTGGACTTTTGGGGGCAGGGAGCTGGCTACACCTTC. Amino acids: CASGLDFWGQGAGYTF.

CDR3 protein: CASSPLTGVVNEKLFF. In DNA, the CDR3 is TGTGCCAGCTCACCCCTAACAGGAGTCGTTAATGAAAAACTGTTTTTT. This chain joins TRBV18 and TRBJ1-4; maybe TRBD1 (5 bases). V dropped 3 bases and J dropped 4 bases, with 15 bases sitting between them. Germline-derived CDR1 and CDR2 are KGHSH and LQKENI. This CDR3 has 16 residues.

This chain connects TRBV6-4 to TRBJ2-4; a possible D gene is TRBD1 (5 bases). Trimming stripped 1 base from V and 4 bases from J, with 14 bases between. The CDR3 is 16 amino acids. Per germline, CDR1 MRHNA and CDR2 SNTAGT. The DNA of the CDR3 is TGTGCCAGCAGTGACTGTGGGGCAAAACCTAAAAACATTCAGTACTTC. This translates into CASSDCGAKPKNIQYF.

This clone was counted between two and nine times. V usage is TRBV5-4 and J usage is TRBJ2-7; TRBD2 is a possible D gene (6 bases). Per germline, CDR1 SGHNT and CDR2 YYREEE (reference sequence). CDR3 length equals 15 residues. V was clipped by 0 bases and J by 2 bases, with 12 bases between them. Here the CDR3 reads CASSLAAGSPYEQYF. For the CDR3, the DNA is TGTGCCAGCAGCTTGGCGGCGGGATCCCCCTACGAGCAGTACTTC.

The genes are TRBV30 and TRBJ2-7; 9 nucleotides line up with TRBD1. This CDR3 has 15 amino acids. V was clipped by 1 base and J by 4 bases; unmatched bases: 8. Germline lookup yields CDR1 GTSNPN and CDR2 SVGIG (reference sequence). CDR3 DNA sequence: TGTGCCTGGAGTGAGGGACAGGGAGGAAAATACGAGCAGTACTTC. This sequence encodes CAWSEGQGGKYEQYF.

The chain uses TRBV5-8 and TRBJ1-4; D unresolved. Germline-derived CDR1 and CDR2 are SGHTS and YDEGEE. The CDR3 is 13 amino acids. The ends were cut back, 3 bases at V and 6 bases at J, with 9 bases in the middle. CDR3 amino acids: CASSSEQYEKLFF. CDR3 nucleotide sequence: TGTGCCAGCAGCTCGGAGCAATATGAAAAACTGTTTTTT.

V gene TRBV5-4 combines with J gene TRBJ2-5; D perhaps matches TRBD1 (6 bases). The CDR3 is 14 residues long. CDR1 is SGHNT, CDR2 YYREEE, per germline (reference sequence). V gave up 2 bases and J gave up 2 bases, with 10 bases separating them. The CDR3 here is CASSFVDSQETQYF. The CDR3 bases are TGTGCCAGCAGCTTCGTGGACAGTCAAGAGACCCAGTACTTC.

The chain is built from TRBV7-3 and TRBJ2-7; maybe TRBD2 (6 bases). The CDR3 spans 15 residues. The germline V gene encodes CDR1 SGHTA and CDR2 FQGTGA. V was trimmed by 5 bases and J by 1 base, leaving 15 bases between them. CDR3 sequence reads: CASSPLPGTSYEQYF. The CDR3 region has the DNA TGTGCCAGCAGCCCTCTCCCCGGGACTTCCTACGAGCAGTACTTC. Looking up the rest from reference TRBV7-3 and TRBJ2-7 gives the full variable domain: GAGVSQTPSNKVTEKGKYVELRCDPISGHTALYWYRQSLGQGPEFLIYFQGTGAADDSGLPNDRFFAVRPEGSVSTLKIQRTERGDSAVYLCASSPLPGTSYEQYFGPGTRLTVT.

The rearrangement links TRBV5-4 to TRBJ2-1, with 11 positions matching TRBD2. The CDR3 is 18 residues long. CDR1 SGHNT and CDR2 YYREEE come from the germline V gene (reference sequence). The ends lost 4 bases at V and 0 bases at J; junction bases unmatched: 9. In DNA form, the CDR3 reads TGTGCCAGCAGCCGCGGCAGTGGGACTAGCGGCTCCTACAATGAGCAGTTCTTC. Amino acids: CASSRGSGTSGSYNEQFF.

As concerns this clone: A read error may account for a junction end that differs from germline. The chain recombines TRBV7-2 with TRBJ1-4, with D uncertain. The CDR3 is 13 residues long. Germline CDR1 SGHTA, CDR2 FQGNSA. CDR3 loop: CASSLRTTEKLFF. In DNA, the CDR3 is TGTGCCAGCAGCTTAAGAACTACTGAAAAACTGTTTTTT.

The chain carries TRBV10-2 and TRBJ2-1; 16 bases align to TRBD2. The CDR3 is 17 residues long. The germline CDR1 and CDR2 sequences are WSHSY and SAAADI. V lost 6 bases to trimming and J lost 5 bases; unmatched junction nucleotides: 7. CDR3 loop: CASRPGLAGGLNNEQFF. CDR3 bases: TGCGCCAGCAGGCCGGGACTAGCGGGAGGGCTAAACAATGAGCAGTTCTTC.

The chain couples TRBV5-1 to TRBJ1-4; D remains unclear. Germline lookup yields CDR1 SGHRS and CDR2 YFSETQ. This CDR3 has 14 amino acids. Deletions cut 4 bases from V and 2 bases from J, with 9 bases between. The CDR3, as DNA: TGCGCCAGCAGCCCTGACGGGACTAATGAAAAACTGTTTTTT. The encoded protein is CASSPDGTNEKLFF.

This clone occurred a few times. This chain joins TRBV6-5 and TRBJ1-6; tentative D call: TRBD1 (6 bases). The CDR3 totals 15 residues. Germline values: CDR1 MNHEY, CDR2 SVGAGI. V was cut by 0 bases and J by 10 bases, with 13 bases left in between. The CDR3 nucleotides are TGTGCCAGCAGTTACTCGGGGAGGGGGGACTCACCCCTCCACTTT. Its protein product is CASSYSGRGDSPLHF.

This clone has only a few counts. J is TRBJ2-1 and V is TRBV7-3, with a tentative D call TRBD2 (7 bases). Between the trimmed V and J ends, which lost 5 bases and 7 bases, there was a span of 18 bases. The CDR3 extends over 15 amino acids. Germline V gives CDR1 SGHTA, CDR2 FQGTGA. In nucleotides, the CDR3 is TGTGCCAGCAGCACTCGGTGGGGGGGCGGAAATGAGCAGTTCTTC. Its protein is CASSTRWGGGNEQFF.

This clone was recorded a few times. The V and J genes are TRBV25-1 and TRBJ1-2, with TRBD1 as a possible D gene (5 bases). This CDR3 is built from 16 residues. Trimming cost V 1 base and J 0 bases, with 12 bases left between them. From germline, CDR1 is MGHDK and CDR2 SYGVNS. The CDR3 is CASSEWGGGANYGYTF. CDR3 DNA: TGTGCCAGCAGTGAATGGGGCGGGGGAGCTAACTATGGCTACACCTTC.

V usage is TRBV6-5 and J usage is TRBJ2-1; D is ambiguous. Deletions cut 2 bases from V and 2 bases from J, with 10 bases between. The CDR3 runs to 15 residues. Germline CDR1 and CDR2: MNHEY and SVGAGI. In DNA, the CDR3 is TGTGCCAGCAGTTACCAAAGCGTTACCTACAATGAGCAGTTCTTC. Its translation: CASSYQSVTYNEQFF.

The CDR3 here is CASSRDRGRGETQYF. Written as DNA, the CDR3 is TGTGCCAGCAGCCGGGACAGGGGGCGCGGGGAGACCCAGTACTTC. The V and J genes are TRBV11-3 and TRBJ2-5, with 12 bases matching TRBD1. V gave up 5 bases and J gave up 5 bases; unmatched junction bases: 6. The CDR3 length is 15 residues. Per the germline V gene, CDR1 is SGHNT and CDR2 is YENEEA.

The chain recombines TRBV7-3 with TRBJ2-7, with a weak D call TRBD2 (5 bases). V dropped 5 bases and J dropped 4 bases, with 18 bases sitting between them. CDR1 SGHTA and CDR2 FQGTGA come from the germline V gene. The CDR3 totals 15 residues. For the CDR3, the DNA is TGTGCCAGCAGCCTCCTGGGCGGGCCACTTTACGAGCAGTACTTC. Residues: CASSLLGGPLYEQYF.

This clone showed up just a few times. V is TRBV25-1 and J is TRBJ1-3; 8 nucleotides agree with TRBD1. The CDR3 runs 14 residues. Germline trimming cut 5 bases from V and 4 bases from J; bases unmatched to any gene: 4. Germline-derived CDR1 and CDR2 are MGHDK and SYGVNS. The CDR3 bases are TGTGCCAGCAGTCAGTCAGGGGGCGGAAACACCATATATTTT. This translates into CASSQSGGGNTIYF.

The chain uses TRBV4-1 and TRBJ1-2, with TRBD1 identical over 7 bases. The V gene's germline CDR1 is MGHRA and CDR2 YSYEKL. This CDR3 region has 17 residues. V dropped 2 bases and J dropped 5; count of bases not matched to a gene: 14. This CDR3 is CASSQTGRQGPEYGYTF. The DNA for the CDR3 is TGCGCCAGCAGCCAAACCGGACGACAGGGCCCGGAATATGGCTACACCTTC.

The chain couples TRBV6-5 to TRBJ1-3; D unclear. V shed 4 bases and J shed 3 bases, with 13 bases lying between them. This CDR3 has 15 amino acids. Germline CDR1 reads MNHEY; CDR2 reads SVGAGI. The CDR3 is CASSSAGLSGNTIYF. The CDR3, as DNA: TGTGCCAGCAGTTCCGCAGGTTTAAGTGGAAACACCATATATTTT.

J is TRBJ2-7 and V is TRBV9; D might be TRBD2 (6 bases). CDR3 size: 15 residues. CDR1 is SGDLS, CDR2 YYNGEE, per germline. V lost 0 bases and J lost 7, with 17 bases in between. The DNA of the CDR3 is TGTGCCAGCAGCGTAGACGAGGGGAAAGGGAGGGAGCAGTACTTC. Amino acids: CASSVDEGKGREQYF.

This rearrangement joins TRBV7-3 to TRBJ1-1; the match to TRBD1 covers 7 bases. In germline, CDR1 is SGHTA, CDR2 FQGTGA. The CDR3 runs to 13 residues. The junction had 1 base not matched to a gene; V was cut back by 3 bases and J by 3 bases. Here the CDR3 DNA reads TGTGCCAGCAGCTTCCAGGGGGACACTGAAGCTTTCTTT. Its translation: CASSFQGDTEAFF.

The gene calls are TRBV27 and TRBJ1-5; 7 nucleotides line up with TRBD1. V lost 3 bases to trimming and J lost 4 bases; unmatched junction nucleotides: 3. Germline CDR1 is MNHEY and CDR2 is SMNVEV (reference sequence). CDR3 length: 14 residues. The CDR3 sequence is CASSFGTENQPQHF. CDR3 coding DNA: TGTGCCAGCAGTTTCGGGACAGAAAATCAGCCCCAGCATTTT.